This T cell receptor beta chain was sequenced for a study of blood T cell repertoires in COVID-19. Study overall: Sources were T cells, B-cell-depleted T cells, or PBMCs; the material itself was cDNA or gDNA.

Method: immunoSEQ multiplex PCR; TCRdb's copy keeps in-frame clones and lacks some. The sample carries some 320,000 clones, roughly 85% recorded once. Germline V gene sequence: CDR1 SGHRS, CDR2 YFSETQ. This CDR3 is 14 amino acids long. V was shortened by 4 bases and J by 13 bases, with 23 bases between the two germline ends. This clone was recorded a few times. This TCR was recovered from a human donor in a cohort sampled during active COVID-19. This chain links TRBV5-1 with TRBJ1-2; perhaps TRBD1 as D (6 bases). Sequenced: peripheral blood. The CDR3 region has the DNA TGCGCCAGCAGCATCCGGGACAACGCACCCGAAGGCACCTTC. This codes for CASSIRDNAPEGTF.